Listed here are 6 T cell receptor beta chains from one sample, sequenced in a study of spatial heterogeneity in lung cancer. General study results and limits: Expanded intratumoral alpha and beta TCR counts tracked tumor mutation counts.

Antigens of these TCRs are unknown. Time point noted: sample taken at primary tumor resection. MiXCR, applied by TCRdb to the 5' RACE reads, yields one record per CDR3 protein. The sample lists about 24,000 distinct CDR3 sequences; approximately 10% were seen once. The sample was lung tumor tissue, taken at surgery. These receptors were taken from a male donor with early-stage non-small cell lung cancer.

The sample holds many counts of this clonotype. The gene calls are TRBV11-3 and TRBJ1-5, with 8 positions matching TRBD1. The junction had 11 bases not matched to a gene; V was cut back by 4 bases and J by 3 bases. The germline V gene encodes CDR1 SGHNT and CDR2 YENEEA. CDR3 length: 17 residues. CDR3 region: CASSSIGTGYPNQPQHF. CDR3 nucleotides: TGTGCCAGCAGCTCTATAGGGACAGGTTATCCCAATCAGCCCCAGCATTTT.

A note on this clonotype: A much larger clone lies one base from this, so it may be a read error. The chain uses TRBV7-6 and TRBJ2-7; 7 positions agree with TRBD2. The CDR3 is 13 amino acids. Germline V CDR1 and CDR2: SGHVS, FNYEAQ. V was pared by 10 bases and J by 6 bases, with 12 bases of the junction left unmatched. CDR3 nucleotides: TGTGCCACAGGGATAGGGGAGGGTACCGAGCAGTACTTC. Translation: CATGIGEGTEQYF. The full variable domain, rest sourced from reference TRBV7-6 and TRBJ2-7, is GAGVSQSPRYKVTKRGQDVALRCDPISGHVSLYWYRQALGQGPEFLTYFNYEAQQDKSGLPNDRFSAERPEGSISTLTIQRTEQRDSAMYRCATGIGEGTEQYFGPGTRLTVT.

The sample holds many counts of this clonotype. V usage is TRBV28 and J usage is TRBJ1-1; D is uncertain. The CDR3 runs to 13 residues. With 3 bases removed from V and 1 base from J, the gap between germline ends came to 6 bases. Per the germline V gene, CDR1 is MDHEN and CDR2 is SYDVKM. CDR3 loop: CASSFGPNTEAFF. DNA for the CDR3: TGTGCCAGCAGTTTCGGGCCGAACACTGAAGCTTTCTTT.

This clonotype was seen at least ten times. The CDR3 is CSVTTGKETQYF. In DNA form, the CDR3 reads TGCAGCGTTACGACAGGGAAGGAGACCCAGTACTTC. This rearrangement joins TRBV29-1 to TRBJ2-5, with 7 bases lining up with TRBD1. In germline, CDR1 is SQVTM, CDR2 ANQGSEA. With V trimmed by 5 bases and J by 5 bases, 5 bases remained unmatched. The length of the CDR3 is 12 residues.

This clonotype was seen many times. The chain recombines TRBV4-1 with TRBJ1-1; D ambiguous. The CDR3 is 11 residues long. V dropped 6 bases and J dropped 0 bases, with 2 bases sitting between them. The germline gives CDR1 MGHRA, CDR2 YSYEKL. CDR3 in amino acids: CASSMNTEAFF. As DNA, the CDR3 is TGCGCCAGCAGTATGAACACTGAAGCTTTCTTT.

This clonotype has a handful of counts. The chain uses TRBV5-1 and TRBJ2-3, with TRBD2 as a possible D gene (7 bases). Germline loops: CDR1 SGHRS, CDR2 YFSETQ. Trimming shortened V by 5 bases and J by 5 bases, and 15 bases separated the two germline ends. The CDR3 sequence is 14 residues long. This CDR3 reads CASSPSGGQDTQYF. Here the CDR3 DNA reads TGCGCCAGCAGTCCATCGGGGGGCCAAGATACGCAGTATTTT.